The rows below give T cell receptor beta chains drawn from one sample of a study of control samples from healthy donors and cancer patients. The assay was immunoSEQ multiplex PCR, and TCRdb's table has in-frame clones only and misses some. The sample carries 190,000 or so clones, 85% to 95% recorded once. Sequencing was carried out using blood. The receptors were sampled from a man aged 18 to 35 in good health. CDR3s include the opening cysteine and the closing phenylalanine or tryptophan. A D gene is named only where the DNA matches it firmly. Some rows mark clone size as missing; the rest say once, few, many or name a class of expanded clone.

length: 14
D: NA
size: NA
V: TRBV11-2
J: TRBJ2-7
DNA: TGTGCCAGCAGCTCGCAAATTCTGTCCTACGAGCAGTACTTC
CDR3: CASSSQILSYEQYF

length: 14
D: NA
size: NA
V: TRBV7-3
J: TRBJ2-2
DNA: TGTGCCAGCAGCTTAGACGGGAACACCGGGGAGCTGTTTTTT
CDR3: CASSLDGNTGELFF

length: 14
D: TRBD2
size: NA
V: TRBV6-6
J: TRBJ2-5
DNA: TGTGCCAGCAGTCCCTGGACTAGCCAAGAGACCCAGTACTTC
CDR3: CASSPWTSQETQYF

length: 14
D: NA
size: NA
V: TRBV2
J: TRBJ1-4
DNA: TGTGCCAGCAGTGAGGAAAGCGCTAATGAAAAACTGTTTTTT
CDR3: CASSEESANEKLFF

length: 15
D: TRBD1
size: NA
V: TRBV5-6
J: TRBJ2-2
DNA: TGTGCCAGCAGCTGGGACAGTGCGAACACCGGGGAGCTGTTTTTT
CDR3: CASSWDSANTGELFF

length: 13
D: NA
size: NA
V: TRBV28
J: TRBJ2-7
DNA: TGTGCCAGCGGGCAGGGCCAGTCCTACGAGCAGTACTTC
CDR3: CASGQGQSYEQYF

length: 14
D: NA
size: once
V: TRBV6-1
J: TRBJ1-2
DNA: TGTGCCAGCAGTGAAGAGGGACGGCGGACGAGCTACACCTTC
CDR3: CASSEEGRRTSYTF

length: 16
D: NA
size: NA
V: TRBV19
J: TRBJ1-6
DNA: TGTGCCAGTAGTGTCACAGGGAGCTCCTATAATTCACCCCTCCACTTT
CDR3: CASSVTGSSYNSPLHF

length: 14
D: NA
size: NA
V: TRBV12-5
J: TRBJ1-4
DNA: TGTGCTAGTGGTTTAGGTGTGTCGAATGAAAAACTGTTTTTT
CDR3: CASGLGVSNEKLFF

length: 13
D: TRBD1
size: NA
V: TRBV6-5
J: TRBJ1-2
DNA: TGTGCCACCCTGGACAGGGCTCTCTATGGCTACACCTTC
CDR3: CATLDRALYGYTF

length: 15
D: NA
size: NA
V: TRBV7-2
J: TRBJ2-1
DNA: TGTGCCAGCAGCTTAACGCAGAGCCCGGTACGGGAGCAGTTCTTC
CDR3: CASSLTQSPVREQFF

length: 15
D: NA
size: NA
V: TRBV10-2
J: TRBJ2-1
DNA: TGCGCCAGCAGCCCCGCCCCCCACAGTTACAATGAGCAGTTCTTC
CDR3: CASSPAPHSYNEQFF

length: 14
D: NA
size: NA
V: TRBV6-5
J: TRBJ2-7
DNA: TGTGCCAGCAGCCAGGCAGGGTTAAGGTACGAGCAGTACTTC
CDR3: CASSQAGLRYEQYF

length: 14
D: NA
size: NA
V: TRBV27
J: TRBJ2-5
DNA: TGTGCCAGCAGTTTATCGTTAGGGCTAGGGACCCAGTACTTC
CDR3: CASSLSLGLGTQYF

length: 12
D: NA
size: NA
V: TRBV18
J: TRBJ1-1
DNA: TGTGCCAGCTCGCCCTCTATGACTGAAGCTTTCTTT
CDR3: CASSPSMTEAFF

length: 14
D: TRBD1
size: NA
V: TRBV2
J: TRBJ2-1
DNA: TGTGCCAGCACCTCGGACAGGGGGGAAAATGAGCAGTTCTTC
CDR3: CASTSDRGENEQFF

length: 13
D: NA
size: NA
V: TRBV2
J: TRBJ1-2
DNA: TGTGCCAGCAGTCCAGGGAGAAACTATGGCTACACCTTC
CDR3: CASSPGRNYGYTF

length: 13
D: NA
size: NA
V: TRBV5-5
J: TRBJ1-2
DNA: TGTGCCAGCAGCCCTGACGGATTCTATGGCTACACCTTC
CDR3: CASSPDGFYGYTF

length: 15
D: TRBD2
size: NA
V: TRBV30
J: TRBJ2-1
DNA: TGTGCCTGGAGAAACCTAGCGGGGGCCCCTCGTGAGCAGTTCTTC
CDR3: CAWRNLAGAPREQFF

length: 14
D: NA
size: few
V: TRBV7-8
J: TRBJ1-3
DNA: TGTGCCAGCAGCCTACGCGGTACTGGAAACACCATATATTTT
CDR3: CASSLRGTGNTIYF

length: 14
D: NA
size: once
V: TRBV19
J: TRBJ2-3
DNA: TGTGCCAGTAGTGTCGGCGCCCCGATAGTTACGCAGTATTTT
CDR3: CASSVGAPIVTQYF

length: 16
D: NA
size: NA
V: TRBV5-1
J: TRBJ1-1
DNA: TGCGCCAGCAGCTTGGTTTCGTCCAGGCTGGGTACAGAAGCTTTCTTT
CDR3: CASSLVSSRLGTEAFF

length: 15
D: TRBD1
size: NA
V: TRBV18
J: TRBJ1-1
DNA: TGTGCCAGCTCAGACAACAGGGGGCGGGACACTGAAGCTTTCTTT
CDR3: CASSDNRGRDTEAFF

length: 14
D: NA
size: NA
V: TRBV24-1
J: TRBJ2-1
DNA: TGTGCCACCAGTGATTCCGGGACCTACAATGAGCAGTTCTTC
CDR3: CATSDSGTYNEQFF

length: 16
D: TRBD1
size: NA
V: TRBV28
J: TRBJ1-1
DNA: TGTGCCAGCAGTCCAGGGGGTTATTACATGAACACTGAAGCTTTCTTT
CDR3: CASSPGGYYMNTEAFF

length: 13
D: NA
size: NA
V: TRBV5-6
J: TRBJ1-2
DNA: TGTGCCAGCAGCTTGGGACTAACAGGCCGATTTAACTTC
CDR3: CASSLGLTGRFNF

length: 16
D: TRBD1
size: NA
V: TRBV10-2
J: TRBJ1-1
DNA: TGCGCCAGCAGTTACGGGGACAGACTTTTGAACACTGAAGCTTTCTTT
CDR3: CASSYGDRLLNTEAFF

length: 17
D: NA
size: NA
V: TRBV5-1
J: TRBJ1-4
DNA: TGCGCCAGCAGCTTGGCGTCGGGGTTCGCAACTAATGAAAAACTGTTTTTT
CDR3: CASSLASGFATNEKLFF

length: 15
D: TRBD1
size: NA
V: TRBV11-2
J: TRBJ2-5
DNA: TGTGCCAGCAGCTTCAGGACAGGGCCCCAAGAGACCCAGTACTTC
CDR3: CASSFRTGPQETQYF

length: 13
D: NA
size: NA
V: TRBV19
J: TRBJ1-5
DNA: TGTGCCAGTAGTATAACAGGGAATCAGCCCCAGCATTTT
CDR3: CASSITGNQPQHF

length: 13
D: NA
size: NA
V: TRBV18
J: TRBJ1-2
DNA: TGTGCCAGCTCACCCTCAGGGGACTATGGCTACACCTTC
CDR3: CASSPSGDYGYTF

length: 15
D: NA
size: NA
V: TRBV7-2
J: TRBJ1-1
DNA: TGTGCCAGCAGCTTAAGCTGGGGGCCCGACACTGAAGCTTTCTTT
CDR3: CASSLSWGPDTEAFF

length: 14
D: TRBD2
size: NA
V: TRBV20-1
J: TRBJ2-2
DNA: TGCAGTGCTAGTCCCGGACTAGCGGGCGGGGAGCTGTTTTTT
CDR3: CSASPGLAGGELFF

length: 17
D: NA
size: NA
V: TRBV10-3
J: TRBJ1-3
DNA: TGTGCCATCTCTCCTTCCTTGGCGGTTTACTCTGGAAACACCATATATTTT
CDR3: CAISPSLAVYSGNTIYF

length: 16
D: NA
size: NA
V: TRBV7-9
J: TRBJ2-4
DNA: TGTGCCAGCAGCTTGTGGCAGCCGCTAGCCAAAAACATTCAGTACTTC
CDR3: CASSLWQPLAKNIQYF

length: 15
D: NA
size: NA
V: TRBV3-1/TRBV3-2
J: TRBJ2-7
DNA: TGTGCCAGCAGCCAAGTTGGTCAGAAGCTAGGCGAGCAGTACTTC
CDR3: CASSQVGQKLGEQYF

length: 18
D: TRBD2
size: NA
V: TRBV6-6
J: TRBJ2-2
DNA: TGTGCCAGCAGTCCCCTCCTAGCGGGGGACACGAACACCGGGGAGCTGTTTTTT
CDR3: CASSPLLAGDTNTGELFF

length: 12
D: NA
size: NA
V: TRBV12-5
J: TRBJ1-6
DNA: TGTGCTAGTGGTACTTATAATTCACCCCTCCACTTT
CDR3: CASGTYNSPLHF

length: 13
D: NA
size: NA
V: TRBV14
J: TRBJ1-1
DNA: TGTGCCAGCAGCCAAGGGCCGAACACTGAAGCTTTCTTT
CDR3: CASSQGPNTEAFF

length: 16
D: TRBD2
size: NA
V: TRBV6-2/TRBV6-3
J: TRBJ2-7
DNA: TGTGCCAGCAGTTATTTTCCGCGGGGGGACTCCTACGAGCAGTACTTC
CDR3: CASSYFPRGDSYEQYF

length: 14
D: NA
size: NA
V: TRBV27
J: TRBJ2-1
DNA: TGTGCCAGCAGTGTGGGACACGGGGCGAATGAGCAGTTCTTC
CDR3: CASSVGHGANEQFF

length: 15
D: NA
size: NA
V: TRBV24-1
J: TRBJ1-5
DNA: TGTGCCACCAGTGACGGTTCGTTTAGCAATCAGCCCCAGCATTTT
CDR3: CATSDGSFSNQPQHF

length: 15
D: NA
size: NA
V: TRBV30
J: TRBJ1-2
DNA: TGTGCCTGGACTTCAACCCTATCTGGGGGCCATGGCTACACCTTC
CDR3: CAWTSTLSGGHGYTF

length: 13
D: NA
size: NA
V: TRBV12-3/TRBV12-4
J: TRBJ2-3
DNA: TGTGCCAGCAGTTTAGCACGCACAGATACGCAGTATTTT
CDR3: CASSLARTDTQYF

length: 13
D: NA
size: NA
V: TRBV18
J: TRBJ1-4
DNA: TGTGCCAGCTCAGAAAACCTGGGGGAAAAACTGTTTTTT
CDR3: CASSENLGEKLFF

length: 13
D: NA
size: NA
V: TRBV30
J: TRBJ1-1
DNA: TGTGCCTGGACCTCGAACAAGGACGGTGAAGCTTTCTTT
CDR3: CAWTSNKDGEAFF

length: 11
D: NA
size: NA
V: TRBV7-9
J: TRBJ1-6
DNA: TGTGCCAGCACCAAGGATTCACCCCTCCACTTT
CDR3: CASTKDSPLHF

length: 16
D: TRBD1
size: NA
V: TRBV15
J: TRBJ2-2
DNA: TGTGCCACCAGCAGATTCATTGGACAGGGAGGCGGGGAGCTGTTTTTT
CDR3: CATSRFIGQGGGELFF